One sample yielded the 11 T cell receptor beta chains listed below, sequenced in a study of blood T cell repertoires in COVID-19. Data came from immunoSEQ multiplex PCR; TCRdb stores just in-frame clones and leaves some out. The sample yields roughly 66,000 clones, 90% to 95% seen once. The sample comprised peripheral blood. All receptors derive from a human donor in a cohort sampled during active COVID-19.

This chain joins TRBV7-8 and TRBJ2-7; TRBD2 matches 7 bases. V was pared by 0 bases and J by 5 bases, with 7 bases of the junction left unmatched. The CDR3 consists of 15 residues. Germline CDR1 is SGHVS and CDR2 is FQNEAQ. The CDR3 DNA sequence: TGTGCCAGCAGCTTAGCTGGCGGGACTATCAACGAGCAGTACTTC. Residues: CASSLAGGTINEQYF.

The V call is TRBV15, the J call TRBJ1-1, with D perhaps TRBD1 (5 bases). Germline values: CDR1 LNHNV, CDR2 YYDKDF (reference sequence). The CDR3 is 14 amino acids. Trimming cost V 7 bases and J 4 bases, with 16 bases left between them. CDR3 in DNA: TGTGCCACCAAATACACGCGGGGGAGCACTGAAGCTTTCTTT. Its protein product is CATKYTRGSTEAFF.

The V gene is TRBV3-1 (or the pseudogene TRBV3-2), the J gene TRBJ2-7; TRBD2 matches at 7 bases. Per germline, CDR1 LGHDT and CDR2 YNNKEL (reference sequence). This CDR3 contains 18 residues. With V trimmed by 1 base and J by 4 bases, 16 bases remained unmatched. CDR3 protein: CASSQVVWRDYTTYEQYF. CDR3 sequence (DNA): TGTGCCAGCAGCCAAGTAGTTTGGCGGGACTATACTACTTACGAGCAGTACTTC.

The chain uses TRBV5-1 and TRBJ2-7; 9 bases fit TRBD1. V trimming: 4 bases; J trimming: 3 bases; junction bases outside the gene matches: 5. The CDR3 is made up of 14 amino acids. From germline, CDR1 is SGHRS and CDR2 YFSETQ. The CDR3 sequence is CASSPRDRVYEQYF. Written as DNA, the CDR3 is TGCGCCAGCAGCCCCCGGGACAGGGTCTACGAGCAGTACTTC.

This chain links TRBV5-4 with TRBJ2-3; TRBD2 agrees at 7 bases. Losses at the gene ends were 4 bases for V and 4 bases for J; bases not matched to a gene: 12. The germline CDR1 and CDR2 sequences are SGHNT and YYREEE (reference sequence). The CDR3 totals 16 residues. CDR3 amino acids: CASSPEESGVSDTQYF. CDR3 in DNA: TGTGCCAGCAGCCCCGAGGAGAGCGGGGTTTCAGATACGCAGTATTTT.

This chain connects TRBV29-1 to TRBJ2-7; D possibly corresponds to TRBD1 (6 bases). The CDR3 covers 13 residues. Germline loops: CDR1 SQVTM, CDR2 ANQGSEA. The V and J ends lost 2 bases and 3 bases respectively, with 11 bases between them. CDR3 in amino acids: CSVERDTRYEQYF. Written as DNA, the CDR3 is TGCAGCGTTGAACGGGACACACGCTACGAGCAGTACTTC.

The rearrangement joins TRBV27 to TRBJ2-3; 7 positions agree with TRBD2. After removal of 8 bases from V and 0 bases from J, the junction contained 8 bases not matched to a gene. From germline, CDR1 is MNHEY and CDR2 SMNVEV (reference sequence). The CDR3 extends over 15 amino acids. CDR3 loop: CASRRRETSTDTQYF. The CDR3 coding sequence is TGTGCCAGCCGGAGGCGGGAGACTAGCACAGATACGCAGTATTTT.

This clone was seen only once. The chain combines TRBV30 with TRBJ1-2; 7 bases map to TRBD1. Germline V gives CDR1 GTSNPN, CDR2 SVGIG (reference sequence). The CDR3 length is 12 residues. V gave up 5 bases and J gave up 0 bases; unmatched junction bases: 0. The CDR3 spells CAWGTANYGYTF. In DNA, the CDR3 is TGTGCCTGGGGGACAGCTAACTATGGCTACACCTTC.

The chain uses TRBV7-2 and TRBJ2-6, with D perhaps TRBD1 (5 bases). Germline lookup yields CDR1 SGHTA and CDR2 FQGNSA. The CDR3 extends over 15 amino acids. The V end was cut by 1 base, the J end by 2 bases, with 6 bases between. The CDR3 region has the DNA TGTGCCAGCAGCTTAGGGGGCGCTGGGGCCAACGTCCTGACTTTC. Protein sequence: CASSLGGAGANVLTF.

The V and J genes are TRBV28 and TRBJ2-7; D remains ambiguous. Per the germline V gene, CDR1 is MDHEN and CDR2 is SYDVKM. Trimming cost V 8 bases and J 2 bases, with 4 bases left between them. CDR3 size: 10 residues. CDR3 loop: CASGPYEQYF. CDR3 in DNA: TGTGCCAGCGGCCCCTACGAGCAGTACTTC.

The chain links TRBV19 to TRBJ1-1; 8 positions match TRBD1. This CDR3 has 14 amino acids. Trimming at V came to 1 base and at J to 7 bases, leaving 5 bases not matched to a gene. CDR1 LNHDA and CDR2 SQIVND come from the germline V gene (reference sequence). Here the CDR3 DNA reads TGTGCCAGTAGTATAGTAGTAGGGACAGGTGAAGCTTTCTTT. Translation gives CASSIVVGTGEAFF.